The 5 T cell receptor beta chains reported below all come from one sample, sequenced in a study of blood T cell repertoires in COVID-19. The protocol was immunoSEQ multiplex PCR, while the TCRdb copy is restricted to in-frame clones and leaves out a portion. The table records 160,000 or so clones, around 90% of them present only once. The specimen sequenced was peripheral blood. All receptors come from a man aged 60 to 75 with acute or convalescent COVID-19.

V is TRBV20-1 and J is TRBJ1-6; possible D gene TRBD1, 6 bases. This CDR3 has 15 amino acids. With 3 bases removed from V and 10 bases from J, the gap between germline ends came to 19 bases. The germline V gene encodes CDR1 DFQATT and CDR2 SNEGSKA (reference sequence). The DNA of the CDR3 is TGCAGTGCTAGTGTCCCGGGACAAAGGCGATCACCCCTCCACTTT. Protein sequence: CSASVPGQRRSPLHF.

The chain uses TRBV19 and TRBJ2-3; 10 positions agree with TRBD1. Germline lookup yields CDR1 LNHDA and CDR2 SQIVND (reference sequence). The CDR3 is 15 amino acids. The trim removed 7 bases at V and 3 bases at J, leaving 7 bases unmatched. Here the CDR3 DNA reads TGTGCCAGTAATACCGGACAGGGGGGGACAGATACGCAGTATTTT. As protein: CASNTGQGGTDTQYF.

The chain joins TRBV7-2 to TRBJ2-5; 13 positions agree with TRBD2. The CDR3 totals 16 residues. Germline trimming cut 7 bases from V and 0 bases from J; bases unmatched to any gene: 5. Germline V gives CDR1 SGHTA, CDR2 FQGNSA. CDR3 nucleotides: TGTGCCAGCACTGAGACTAGCGGGGGGTACCAAGAGACCCAGTACTTC. This gives the protein CASTETSGGYQETQYF.

The CDR3 DNA reads TGCGCCAGCAGCTTCCGAGGACAGGGGTACTACAATGAGCAGTTCTTC. This encodes CASSFRGQGYYNEQFF. The chain links TRBV5-1 to TRBJ2-1, with 9 bases that match TRBD1. The CDR3 has 16 residues. The trim removed 2 bases at V and 3 bases at J, leaving 6 bases unmatched. Germline lookup yields CDR1 SGHRS and CDR2 YFSETQ.

V gene TRBV18 combines with J gene TRBJ1-5; no clear D gene. The CDR3 has 14 residues. Germline lookup yields CDR1 KGHSH and CDR2 LQKENI. The V end lost 5 bases, the J end lost 5 bases, and 13 bases lay between the germline ends. The CDR3 loop reads CASSFQGSDQPQHF. The CDR3 DNA reads as TGTGCCAGCTCATTCCAAGGGAGCGATCAGCCCCAGCATTTT.